These 19 T cell receptor beta chains were all obtained from the same sample, sequenced in a study of cytomegalovirus exposure and HLA in healthy donors. With 60 Vbeta and 13 Jbeta primers, the PCR was carried out. Produced via immunoSEQ multiplex PCR; TCRdb's table is partial and in-frame only. This repertoire shows 100,000 to 150,000 clones, around 83% found once; its top ten account for approximately 2.5%. The sample was PBMCs. These receptors all come from a man in his fifties in good health and CMV-seronegative.

V usage is TRBV4-2 and J usage is TRBJ2-1; D is perhaps TRBD2 (6 bases). V was clipped by 4 bases and J by 0 bases, with 16 bases between them. CDR1 is LGHNA and CDR2 is YNFKEQ in the germline V gene. The CDR3 contains 17 residues. The CDR3 DNA follows: TGTGCCAGCAGCCCCTTAGACCTAGCGCTCTCCTACAATGAGCAGTTCTTC. Its protein product is CASSPLDLALSYNEQFF.

In regard to this clone: Additional DNA sequences in this sample encode the identical CDR3. The rearrangement joins TRBV6-1 to TRBJ1-6; D is uncertain. From germline, CDR1 is MNHNS and CDR2 SASEGT. Trimming stripped 0 bases from V and 0 bases from J, with 6 bases between. There are 16 residues in the CDR3. The CDR3 DNA is TGTGCCAGCAGTGAAGCGCCAGGCTCCTATAATTCACCCCTCCACTTT. It codes for CASSEAPGSYNSPLHF.

This CDR3 is CATSPRSSVNYGYTF. The CDR3 DNA sequence: TGTGCCACCAGCCCCCGGTCTTCGGTTAACTATGGCTACACCTTC. The gene calls are TRBV15 and TRBJ1-2; D gene unclear. This CDR3 comprises 15 residues. CDR1 is LNHNV, CDR2 YYDKDF, per germline (reference sequence). V lost 5 bases and J 1 base, leaving 14 bases between the germline ends.

The chain joins TRBV19 to TRBJ2-5, with 10 bases fitting TRBD1. Trimming removed 3 bases from V and 5 bases from J; junction bases left unmatched: 6. The CDR3 has 15 amino acids. Germline lookup yields CDR1 LNHDA and CDR2 SQIVND (reference sequence). The CDR3 DNA follows: TGTGCCAGTAGTATGGTTTGGACAGGGGGGGAGACCCAGTACTTC. The encoded protein is CASSMVWTGGETQYF.

The chain combines TRBV11-3 with TRBJ1-1; D uncertain. The CDR3 covers 13 residues. Trimming left V 4 bases short and J 0 bases short, with 6 bases between. Germline values: CDR1 SGHNT, CDR2 YENEEA. The CDR3, as DNA: TGTGCCAGCAGCTGGACTATGAACACTGAAGCTTTCTTT. Its protein product is CASSWTMNTEAFF.

The V gene is TRBV7-9, the J gene TRBJ1-1; D is ambiguous. Germline V CDR1 and CDR2: SEHNR, FQNEAQ (reference sequence). Between the trimmed V and J ends, which lost 0 bases and 3 bases, there was a span of 5 bases. This CDR3 is built from 13 residues. The CDR3 DNA follows: TGTGCCAGCAGCTTAGCTATTCACACTGAAGCTTTCTTT. Translated, it gives CASSLAIHTEAFF.

V gene TRBV25-1 combines with J gene TRBJ2-1; D might be TRBD2 (6 bases). Germline-derived CDR1 and CDR2 are MGHDK and SYGVNS. The V end was cut by 7 bases, the J end by 6 bases, with 10 bases between. CDR3 length equals 12 residues. CDR3: CASTLGGNEQFF. The CDR3 DNA reads TGTGCCAGCACCCTCGGGGGCAATGAGCAGTTCTTC.

This clone showed up just a few times. V is TRBV6-5 and J is TRBJ2-5; TRBD2 matches at 10 bases. The CDR3 contains 16 residues. J was trimmed by 1 base and V by 0 bases; bases with no gene match: 2. The V gene's germline CDR1 is MNHEY and CDR2 SVGAGI. DNA for the CDR3: TGTGCCAGCAGTTACTCCCCTAGCGGGGGCCAAGAGACCCAGTACTTC. This encodes CASSYSPSGGQETQYF.

Here the CDR3 DNA reads TGTGCCAGTAGTATCAGAGGACTAGATACGCAGTATTTT. Its protein product is CASSIRGLDTQYF. V usage is TRBV19 and J usage is TRBJ2-3, with D tentatively TRBD2 (5 bases). Germline CDR1 LNHDA, CDR2 SQIVND (reference sequence). The CDR3 totals 13 residues. Trimming removed 3 bases from V and 5 bases from J, with 9 bases in between. The full variable domain, rest sourced from reference TRBV19 and TRBJ2-3, is DGGITQSPKYLFRKEGQNVTLSCEQNLNHDAMYWYRQDPGQGLRLIYYSQIVNDFQKGDIAEGYSVSREKKESFPLTVTSAQKNPTAFYLCASSIRGLDTQYFGPGTRLTVL.

This chain joins TRBV6-5 and TRBJ2-7, with a possible D match to TRBD1 (6 bases). The V end was cut by 0 bases, the J end by 0 bases, with 12 bases between. Per the germline V gene, CDR1 is MNHEY and CDR2 is SVGAGI. The CDR3 loop spans 16 amino acids. The CDR3 DNA reads as TGTGCCAGCAGTTACTCCCCAGGGGATCGCTCCTACGAGCAGTACTTC. Protein product: CASSYSPGDRSYEQYF.

The chain is built from TRBV2 and TRBJ2-2, with D tentatively TRBD1 (5 bases). V shed 1 base and J shed 0 bases, with 6 bases lying between them. The CDR3 extends over 15 amino acids. CDR1 is SNHLY, CDR2 FYNNEI, per germline. The CDR3 nucleotides read TGTGCCAGCAGTGAAGGCAGGGCGAACACCGGGGAGCTGTTTTTT. Protein sequence: CASSEGRANTGELFF. Supplemented by reference TRBV2 and TRBJ2-2, the full variable domain reads EPEVTQTPSHQVTQMGQEVILRCVPISNHLYFYWYRQILGQKVEFLVSFYNNEISEKSEIFDDQFSVERPDGSNFTLKIRSTKLEDSAMYFCASSEGRANTGELFFGEGSRLTVL.

The genes are TRBV30 and TRBJ2-3; 9 bases agree with TRBD2. The CDR3 sequence is 16 residues long. J gave up 2 bases and V 0 bases, and 6 bases lay outside the gene matches. From germline, CDR1 is GTSNPN and CDR2 SVGIG (reference sequence). The CDR3 region is CAWSVGRGGNTDTQYF. CDR3 nucleotides: TGTGCCTGGAGTGTGGGGCGGGGGGGTAACACAGATACGCAGTATTTT.

This clone was seen a handful of times. The chain joins TRBV5-6 to TRBJ2-3; tentatively, D is TRBD1 (5 bases). The CDR3 covers 13 residues. Germline CDR1 SGHDT, CDR2 YYEEEE. The V end lost 2 bases, the J end lost 1 base, and 5 bases lay between the germline ends. As DNA, the CDR3 is TGTGCCAGCAGCTTACAGGGCACAGATACGCAGTATTTT. Residues: CASSLQGTDTQYF.

This CDR3 reads CASSSGGGQETQYF. CDR3 nucleotides: TGTGCCAGCAGCTCGGGGGGCGGGCAAGAGACCCAGTACTTC. The V gene is TRBV7-8, the J gene TRBJ2-5, with a tentative D call TRBD2 (7 bases). The germline CDR1 and CDR2 sequences are SGHVS and FQNEAQ. This CDR3 is 14 amino acids long. Trimming removed 4 bases at V and 2 bases at J, with 11 bases between.

This clone was observed a single time. The CDR3 sequence is CASSQGGLDQETQYF. In DNA form, the CDR3 reads TGCGCCAGCAGCCAAGGGGGACTAGACCAAGAGACCCAGTACTTC. The chain has TRBV4-1 and TRBJ2-5; 8 bases are shared with TRBD2. The germline V gene encodes CDR1 MGHRA and CDR2 YSYEKL. CDR3 length equals 15 residues. V trimming: 1 base; J trimming: 0 bases; junction bases outside the gene matches: 1.

The V call is TRBV5-4, the J call TRBJ2-2, with D possibly TRBD2 on 5 matching bases. V was shortened by 4 bases and J by 4 bases, with 14 bases between the two germline ends. From germline, CDR1 is SGHNT and CDR2 YYREEE (reference sequence). CDR3 length equals 15 residues. The CDR3 loop reads CASSQDGVRTGELFF. Here the CDR3 DNA reads TGTGCCAGCAGCCAGGACGGGGTTCGCACCGGGGAGCTGTTTTTT.

This clone was detected only a few times. The gene calls are TRBV6-1 and TRBJ1-5; 8 nucleotides agree with TRBD1. The CDR3 is made up of 13 amino acids. V gave up 5 bases and J gave up 7 bases; unmatched junction bases: 4. Germline CDR1 MNHNS, CDR2 SASEGT. The CDR3 nucleotides are TGTGCCAGCAGTTGGGACAGGAAACAGCCCCAGCATTTT. It specifies CASSWDRKQPQHF.

V usage is TRBV29-1 and J usage is TRBJ2-5; 11 bases fit TRBD2. The CDR3 has 19 residues. Germline CDR1 is SQVTM and CDR2 is ANQGSEA. The junction had 15 bases not matched to a gene; V was cut back by 2 bases and J by 1 base. CDR3 sequence: CSVETPLAGGQKAQETQYF. The DNA for the CDR3 is TGCAGCGTTGAAACCCCCCTAGCGGGGGGCCAAAAAGCCCAAGAGACCCAGTACTTC.

The chain recombines TRBV5-4 with TRBJ2-5; D possibly corresponds to TRBD2 (6 bases). The J call is doubtful: the DNA matches TRBJ2-7 better. This CDR3 region has 13 residues. CDR1 and CDR2 from the germline V gene are SGHNT and YYREEE (reference sequence). CDR3 amino acids: CASSSGTSYEQYF. The CDR3 DNA follows: TGTGCCAGCAGCTCCGGGACTTCCTACGAGCAGTACTTC.